This TCR beta chain was found in a study of tumor-infiltrating lymphocytes in primary liver carcinoma. Study as a whole: Patients' primary liver carcinoma was surgically resected.

Using a constant-region primer together with ProtoScript II reverse transcriptase, TCR beta cDNA was made from around 500 ng of total RNA. Slightly modified ARM-PCR with three nested multiplex PCR rounds yielded TCR beta libraries. Use of TRBV1-TRBV30 forward primers with a C-beta reverse primer characterized the first two PCR rounds, which lasted about 9 cycles each. From the multiplex PCR reads, TCRdb called clonotypes with MiXCR, one entry per CDR3 protein. This table has around 210,000 distinct CDR3 sequences, less than 70% appearing once. The blood RNA (from unsorted whole blood) was obtained, and germline DNA was also extracted. As regards this clonotype: The antigen remains undetermined. A much larger clone is a single base away; this may be a read error.

Study conclusions and caveats: Tumor region pairs shared more overlap than did tumor-adjacent and tumor-blood pairs.

The CDR3 consists of 16 residues. In germline, CDR1 is MNHEY, CDR2 SVGAGI. The origin of this receptor is a woman aged 55-70 years with primary liver carcinoma and hepatitis B virus infection. Specimen: peripheral blood. The V and J genes are TRBV6-5 and TRBJ2-7; tentative D call: TRBD2 (6 bases). The CDR3 DNA reads TGTGCCAGCAGTTACCAGGGAGGAGCTATCATGTACGATCAGTACTTC. Amino acid sequence: CASSYQGGAIMYDQYF.